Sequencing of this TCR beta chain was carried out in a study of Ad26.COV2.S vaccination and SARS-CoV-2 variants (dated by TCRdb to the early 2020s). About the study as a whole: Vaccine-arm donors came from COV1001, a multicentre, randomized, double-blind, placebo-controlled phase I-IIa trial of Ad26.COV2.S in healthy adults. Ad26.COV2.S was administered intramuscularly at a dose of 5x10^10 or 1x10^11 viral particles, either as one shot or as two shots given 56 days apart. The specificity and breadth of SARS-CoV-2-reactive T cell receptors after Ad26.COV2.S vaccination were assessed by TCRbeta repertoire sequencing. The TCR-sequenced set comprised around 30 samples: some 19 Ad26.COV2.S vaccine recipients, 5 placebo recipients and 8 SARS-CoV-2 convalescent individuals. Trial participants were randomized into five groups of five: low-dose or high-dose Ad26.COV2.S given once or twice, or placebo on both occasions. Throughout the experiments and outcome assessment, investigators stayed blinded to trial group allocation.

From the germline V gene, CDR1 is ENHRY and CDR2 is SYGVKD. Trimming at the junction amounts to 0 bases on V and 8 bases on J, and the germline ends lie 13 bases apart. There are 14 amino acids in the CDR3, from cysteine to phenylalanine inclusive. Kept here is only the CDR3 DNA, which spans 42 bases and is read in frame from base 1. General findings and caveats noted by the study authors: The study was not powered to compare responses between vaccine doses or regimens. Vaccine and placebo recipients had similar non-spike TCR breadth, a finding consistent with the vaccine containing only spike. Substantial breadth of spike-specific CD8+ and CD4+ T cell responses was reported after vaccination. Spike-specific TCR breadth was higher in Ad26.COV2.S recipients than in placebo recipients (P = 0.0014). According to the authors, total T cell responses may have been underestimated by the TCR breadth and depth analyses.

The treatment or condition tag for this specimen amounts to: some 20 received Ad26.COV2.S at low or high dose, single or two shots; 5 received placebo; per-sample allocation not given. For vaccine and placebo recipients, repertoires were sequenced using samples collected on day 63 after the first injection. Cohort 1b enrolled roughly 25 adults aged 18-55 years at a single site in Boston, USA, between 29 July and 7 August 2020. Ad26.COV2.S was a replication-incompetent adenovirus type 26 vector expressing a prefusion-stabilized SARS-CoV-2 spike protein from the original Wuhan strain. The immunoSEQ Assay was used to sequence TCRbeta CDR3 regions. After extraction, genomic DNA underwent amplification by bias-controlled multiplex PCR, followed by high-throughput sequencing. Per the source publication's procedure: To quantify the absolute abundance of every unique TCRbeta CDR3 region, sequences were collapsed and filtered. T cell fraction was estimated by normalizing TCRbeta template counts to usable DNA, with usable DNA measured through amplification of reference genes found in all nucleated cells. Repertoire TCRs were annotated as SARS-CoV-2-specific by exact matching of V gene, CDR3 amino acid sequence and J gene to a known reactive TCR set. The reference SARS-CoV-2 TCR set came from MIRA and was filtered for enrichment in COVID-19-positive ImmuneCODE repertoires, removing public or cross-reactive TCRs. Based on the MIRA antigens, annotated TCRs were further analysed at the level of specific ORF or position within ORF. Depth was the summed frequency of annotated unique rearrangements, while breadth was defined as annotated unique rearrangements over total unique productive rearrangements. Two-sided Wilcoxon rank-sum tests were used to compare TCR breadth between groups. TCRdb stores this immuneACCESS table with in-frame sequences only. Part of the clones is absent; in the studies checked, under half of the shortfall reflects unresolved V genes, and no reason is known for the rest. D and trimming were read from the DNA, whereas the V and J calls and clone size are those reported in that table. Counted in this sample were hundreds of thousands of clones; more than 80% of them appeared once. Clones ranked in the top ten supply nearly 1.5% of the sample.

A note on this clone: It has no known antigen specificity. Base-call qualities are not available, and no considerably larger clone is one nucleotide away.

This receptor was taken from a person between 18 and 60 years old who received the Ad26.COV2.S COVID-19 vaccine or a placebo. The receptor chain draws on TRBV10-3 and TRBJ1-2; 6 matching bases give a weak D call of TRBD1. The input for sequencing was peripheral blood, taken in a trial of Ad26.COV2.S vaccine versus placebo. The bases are TGTGCCATCAGTGAGTCGAGTAGGGGGAGCGGCTACACCTTC. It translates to CAISESSRGSGYTF.